This T cell receptor (beta chain) was obtained from a study of T cell responses to AZD1222 COVID-19 vaccine. Libraries were prepared by immunoSEQ multiplex PCR; TCRdb keeps only in-frame clonotypes and omits some of them. Of more than 85,000 clones listed, approximately 84% are singletons. V shed 0 bases and J 4 bases; nucleotides not matched to a gene: 0. Germline V lookup: CDR1 SGHRS, CDR2 YFSETQ. CDR3 length: 14 residues. The sequences come from peripheral blood, collected 28 days after the second AZD1222 dose. The gene calls are TRBV5-1 and TRBJ2-1; 8 bases fit TRBD1. The sequence was collected from an adult who received the AZD1222 COVID-19 vaccine. CDR3 nucleotide sequence: TGCGCCAGCAGCTTGGGACAGGGGTACAATGAGCAGTTCTTC. Translated, it gives CASSLGQGYNEQFF.